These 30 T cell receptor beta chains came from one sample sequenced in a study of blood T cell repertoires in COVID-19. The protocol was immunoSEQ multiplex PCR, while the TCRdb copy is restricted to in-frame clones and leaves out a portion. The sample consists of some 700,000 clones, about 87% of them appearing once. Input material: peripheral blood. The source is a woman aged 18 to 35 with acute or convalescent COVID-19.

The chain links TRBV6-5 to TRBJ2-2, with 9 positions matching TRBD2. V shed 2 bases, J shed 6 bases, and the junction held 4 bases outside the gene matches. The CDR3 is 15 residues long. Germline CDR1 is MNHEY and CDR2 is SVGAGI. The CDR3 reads CASSYEAGGPGELFF. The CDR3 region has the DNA TGTGCCAGCAGTTACGAGGCGGGGGGGCCCGGGGAGCTGTTTTTT.

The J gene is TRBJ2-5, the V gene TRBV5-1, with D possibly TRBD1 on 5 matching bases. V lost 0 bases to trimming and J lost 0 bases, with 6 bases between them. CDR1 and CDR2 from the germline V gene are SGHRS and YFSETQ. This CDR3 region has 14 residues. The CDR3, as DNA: TGCGCCAGCAGCTTGGGGGGCAACCAAGAGACCCAGTACTTC. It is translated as CASSLGGNQETQYF.

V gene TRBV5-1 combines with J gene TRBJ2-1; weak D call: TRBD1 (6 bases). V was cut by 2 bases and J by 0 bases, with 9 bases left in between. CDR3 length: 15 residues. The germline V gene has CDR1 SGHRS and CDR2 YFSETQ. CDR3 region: CASSFDRRSYNEQFF. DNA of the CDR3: TGCGCCAGCAGCTTTGACAGGCGCTCCTACAATGAGCAGTTCTTC.

The CDR3 DNA reads TGTGCCTGGAGTGCCGGCGGGGCCGAGGGGAATGGCTACACCTTC. Translated, it gives CAWSAGGAEGNGYTF. V usage is TRBV30 and J usage is TRBJ1-2; TRBD1 is a possible D gene (5 bases). This CDR3 spans 15 amino acids. From germline, CDR1 is GTSNPN and CDR2 SVGIG (reference sequence). V shed 1 base and J shed 6 bases, with 18 bases lying between them.

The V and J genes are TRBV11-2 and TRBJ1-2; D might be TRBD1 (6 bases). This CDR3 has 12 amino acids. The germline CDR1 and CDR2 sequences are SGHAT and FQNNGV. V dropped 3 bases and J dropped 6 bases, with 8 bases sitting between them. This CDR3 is CASSFSGDGYTF. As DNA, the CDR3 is TGTGCCAGCAGCTTTTCAGGGGATGGCTACACCTTC.

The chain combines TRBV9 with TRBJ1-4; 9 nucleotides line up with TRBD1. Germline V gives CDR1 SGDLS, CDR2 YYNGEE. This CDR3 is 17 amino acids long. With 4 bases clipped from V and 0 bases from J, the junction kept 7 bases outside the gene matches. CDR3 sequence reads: CASSFRDRASTNEKLFF. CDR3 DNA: TGTGCCAGCAGCTTCCGGGACAGGGCCTCAACTAATGAAAAACTGTTTTTT.

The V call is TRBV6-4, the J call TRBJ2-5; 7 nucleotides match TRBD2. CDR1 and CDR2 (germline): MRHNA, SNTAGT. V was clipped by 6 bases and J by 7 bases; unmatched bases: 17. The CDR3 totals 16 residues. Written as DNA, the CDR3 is TGTGCCAGCAGCAAACCCGGGATTTCTATAGCGGGGACCCAGTACTTC. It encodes CASSKPGISIAGTQYF.

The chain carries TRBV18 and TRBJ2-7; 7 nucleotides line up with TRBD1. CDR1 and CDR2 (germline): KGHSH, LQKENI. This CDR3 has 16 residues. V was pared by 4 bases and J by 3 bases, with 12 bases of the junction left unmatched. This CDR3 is CASSQTRDSESYEQYF. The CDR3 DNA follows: TGTGCCAGCTCACAAACCCGGGACAGTGAAAGCTACGAGCAGTACTTC.

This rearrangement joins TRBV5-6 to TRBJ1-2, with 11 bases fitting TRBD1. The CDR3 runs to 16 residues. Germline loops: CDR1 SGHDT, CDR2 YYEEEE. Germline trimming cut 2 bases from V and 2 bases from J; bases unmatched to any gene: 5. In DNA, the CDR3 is TGTGCCAGCAGCTTTGTAGGGACAGGGGGAAACTATGGCTACACCTTC. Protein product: CASSFVGTGGNYGYTF.

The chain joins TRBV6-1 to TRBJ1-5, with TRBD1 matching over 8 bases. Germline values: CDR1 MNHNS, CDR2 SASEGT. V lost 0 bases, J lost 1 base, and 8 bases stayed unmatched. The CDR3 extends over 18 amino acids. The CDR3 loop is CASSEAPTGGASNQPQHF. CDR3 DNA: TGTGCCAGCAGTGAAGCGCCAACAGGGGGAGCGAGCAATCAGCCCCAGCATTTT.

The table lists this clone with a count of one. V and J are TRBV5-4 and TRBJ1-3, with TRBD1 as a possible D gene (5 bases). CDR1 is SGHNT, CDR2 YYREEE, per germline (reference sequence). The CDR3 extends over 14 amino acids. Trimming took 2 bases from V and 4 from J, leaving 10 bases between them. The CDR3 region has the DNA TGTGCCAGCAGCTTTGGGGCTTCCGGAAACACCATATATTTT. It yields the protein CASSFGASGNTIYF.

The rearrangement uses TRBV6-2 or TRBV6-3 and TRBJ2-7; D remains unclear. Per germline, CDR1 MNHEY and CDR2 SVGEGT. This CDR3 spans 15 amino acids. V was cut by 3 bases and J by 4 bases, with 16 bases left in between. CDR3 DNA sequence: TGTGCCAGCAGTTATTTCGCAGGCCCCTCGTACGAGCAGTACTTC. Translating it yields CASSYFAGPSYEQYF.

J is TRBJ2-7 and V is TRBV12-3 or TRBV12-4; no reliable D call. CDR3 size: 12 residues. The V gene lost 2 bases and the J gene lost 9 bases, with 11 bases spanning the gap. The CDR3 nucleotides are TGTGCCAGCAGTTTAACGACAACGTGGCAGTACTTC. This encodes CASSLTTTWQYF.

The CDR3 sequence is CASLQGAGELFF. CDR3 nucleotides: TGTGCCAGCTTACAGGGAGCCGGGGAGCTGTTTTTT. This sequence joins TRBV7-9 and TRBJ2-2, with D perhaps TRBD1 (6 bases). CDR1 and CDR2 from the germline V gene are SEHNR and FQNEAQ (reference sequence). V lost 8 bases and J lost 6, with 10 bases in between. CDR3 length: 12 residues.

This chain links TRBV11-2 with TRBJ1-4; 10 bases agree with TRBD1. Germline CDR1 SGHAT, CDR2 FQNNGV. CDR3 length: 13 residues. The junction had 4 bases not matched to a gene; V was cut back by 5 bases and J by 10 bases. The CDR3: CASSPGQGGKLFF. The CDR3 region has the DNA TGTGCCAGCAGCCCCGGACAGGGGGGAAAACTGTTTTTT.

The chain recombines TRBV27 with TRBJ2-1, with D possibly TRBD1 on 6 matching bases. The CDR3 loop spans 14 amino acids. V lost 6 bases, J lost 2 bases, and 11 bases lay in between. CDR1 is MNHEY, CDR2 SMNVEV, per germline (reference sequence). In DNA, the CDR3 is TGTGCCAGCAGCTACAGGGACACCTACAATGAGCAGTTCTTC. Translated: CASSYRDTYNEQFF.

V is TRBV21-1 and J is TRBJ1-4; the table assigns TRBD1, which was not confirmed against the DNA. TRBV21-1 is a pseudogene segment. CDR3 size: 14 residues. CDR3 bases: TGTGCCAGCAGCTACAGGGGCCCTAATGAAAAACTGTTTTTT. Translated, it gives CASSYRGPNEKLFF.

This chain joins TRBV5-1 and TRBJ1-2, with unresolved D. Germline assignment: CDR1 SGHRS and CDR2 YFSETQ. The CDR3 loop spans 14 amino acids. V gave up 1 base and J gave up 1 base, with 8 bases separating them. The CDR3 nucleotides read TGCGCCAGCAGCTTGAACAGTATTAACTATGGCTACACCTTC. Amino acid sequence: CASSLNSINYGYTF.

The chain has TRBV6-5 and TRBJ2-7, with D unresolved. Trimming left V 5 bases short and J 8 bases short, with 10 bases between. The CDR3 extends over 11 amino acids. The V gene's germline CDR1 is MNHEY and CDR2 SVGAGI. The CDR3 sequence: CASSKNSQQYF. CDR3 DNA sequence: TGTGCCAGCAGTAAAAATAGTCAGCAGTACTTC.

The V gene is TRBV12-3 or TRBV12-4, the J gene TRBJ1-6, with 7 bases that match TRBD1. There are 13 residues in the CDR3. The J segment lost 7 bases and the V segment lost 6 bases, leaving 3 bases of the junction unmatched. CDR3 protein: CASSPQGNSPLHF. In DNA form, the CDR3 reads TGTGCCAGCAGCCCACAGGGGAATTCACCCCTCCACTTT.

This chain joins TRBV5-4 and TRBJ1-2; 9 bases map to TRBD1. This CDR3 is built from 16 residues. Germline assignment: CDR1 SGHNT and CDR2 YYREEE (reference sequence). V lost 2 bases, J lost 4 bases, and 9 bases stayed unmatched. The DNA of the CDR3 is TGTGCCAGCAGCTTAGGGAAGGGGACAGGGATCTATGGCTACACCTTC. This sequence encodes CASSLGKGTGIYGYTF.

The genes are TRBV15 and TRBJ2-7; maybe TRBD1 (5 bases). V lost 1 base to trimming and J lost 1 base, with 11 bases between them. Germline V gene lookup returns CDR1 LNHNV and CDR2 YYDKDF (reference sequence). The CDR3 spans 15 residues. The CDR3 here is CATSRAKQVSYEQYF. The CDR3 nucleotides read TGTGCCACCAGCAGAGCCAAACAGGTATCCTACGAGCAGTACTTC.

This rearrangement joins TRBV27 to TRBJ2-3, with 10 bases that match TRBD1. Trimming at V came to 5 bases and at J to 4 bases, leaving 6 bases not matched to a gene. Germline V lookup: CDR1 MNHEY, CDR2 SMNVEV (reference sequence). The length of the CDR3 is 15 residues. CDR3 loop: CASSRWDRGPDTQYF. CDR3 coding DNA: TGTGCCAGCAGTCGCTGGGACAGGGGCCCAGATACGCAGTATTTT.

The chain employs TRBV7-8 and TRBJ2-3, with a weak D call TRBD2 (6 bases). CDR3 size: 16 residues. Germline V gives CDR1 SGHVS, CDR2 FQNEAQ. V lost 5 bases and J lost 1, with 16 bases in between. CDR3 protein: CASSQTRWEGTDTQYF. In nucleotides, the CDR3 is TGTGCCAGCAGCCAGACCCGTTGGGAGGGCACAGATACGCAGTATTTT.

The CDR3 region is CASSARTGVDEQFF. The CDR3 coding sequence is TGCGCCAGCAGCGCGCGAACAGGGGTAGATGAGCAGTTCTTC. The chain employs TRBV5-1 and TRBJ2-1; 7 bases agree with TRBD1. V shed 4 bases and J 8 bases; nucleotides not matched to a gene: 9. The CDR3 spans 14 residues. Per the germline V gene, CDR1 is SGHRS and CDR2 is YFSETQ.

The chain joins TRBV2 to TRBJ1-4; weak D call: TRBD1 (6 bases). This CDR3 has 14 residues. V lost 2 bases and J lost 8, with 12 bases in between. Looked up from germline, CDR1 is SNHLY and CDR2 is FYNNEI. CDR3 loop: CASSEWGHSEKLFF. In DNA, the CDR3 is TGTGCCAGCAGTGAATGGGGGCACTCGGAAAAACTGTTTTTT.

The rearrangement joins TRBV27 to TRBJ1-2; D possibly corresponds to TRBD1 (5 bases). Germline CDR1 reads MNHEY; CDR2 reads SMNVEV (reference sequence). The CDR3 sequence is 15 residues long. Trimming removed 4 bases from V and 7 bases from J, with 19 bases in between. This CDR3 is CASSWAGDYPSGYTF. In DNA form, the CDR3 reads TGTGCCAGCAGTTGGGCCGGGGACTACCCTAGTGGCTACACCTTC.

The CDR3 loop is CASSREVNNSPLHF. The CDR3, as DNA: TGTGCCAGCAGCCGGGAGGTCAATAATTCACCCCTCCACTTT. J is TRBJ1-6 and V is TRBV28; D ambiguous. The germline CDR1 and CDR2 sequences are MDHEN and SYDVKM. The CDR3 has 14 residues. V lost 6 bases and J lost 5, with 11 bases in between.

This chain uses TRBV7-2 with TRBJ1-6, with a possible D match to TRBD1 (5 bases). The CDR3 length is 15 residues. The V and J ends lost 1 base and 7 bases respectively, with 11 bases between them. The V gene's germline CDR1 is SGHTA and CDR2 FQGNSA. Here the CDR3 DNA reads TGTGCCAGCAGCTTAGGCAGGGCTGAGAATTCACCCCTCCACTTT. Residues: CASSLGRAENSPLHF.

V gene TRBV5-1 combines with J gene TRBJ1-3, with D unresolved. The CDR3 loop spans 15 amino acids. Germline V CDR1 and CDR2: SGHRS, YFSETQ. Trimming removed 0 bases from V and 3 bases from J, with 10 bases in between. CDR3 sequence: CASSLATGFGNTIYF. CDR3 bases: TGCGCCAGCAGCTTGGCCACGGGGTTTGGAAACACCATATATTTT.